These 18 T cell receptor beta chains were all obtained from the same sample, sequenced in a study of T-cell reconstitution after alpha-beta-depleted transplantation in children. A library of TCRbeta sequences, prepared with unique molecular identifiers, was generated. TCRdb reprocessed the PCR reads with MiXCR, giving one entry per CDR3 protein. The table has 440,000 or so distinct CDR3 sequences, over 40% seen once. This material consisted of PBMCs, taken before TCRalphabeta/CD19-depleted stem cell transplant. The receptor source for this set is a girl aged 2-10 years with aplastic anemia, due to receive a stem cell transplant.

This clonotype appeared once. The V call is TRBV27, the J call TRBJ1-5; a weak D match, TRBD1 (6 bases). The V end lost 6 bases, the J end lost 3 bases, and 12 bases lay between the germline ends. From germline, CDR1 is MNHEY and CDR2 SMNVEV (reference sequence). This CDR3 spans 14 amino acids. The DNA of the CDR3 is TGTGCCAGCAGCCCACAGGGATTCAATCAGCCCCAGCATTTT. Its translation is CASSPQGFNQPQHF.

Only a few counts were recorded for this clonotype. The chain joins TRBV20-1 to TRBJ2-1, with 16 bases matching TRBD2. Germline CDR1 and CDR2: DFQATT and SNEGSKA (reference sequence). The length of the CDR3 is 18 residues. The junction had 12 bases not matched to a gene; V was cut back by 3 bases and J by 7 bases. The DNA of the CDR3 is TGCAGTGCTAGCGTTCCCGGGACTAGCGGGAGGGCGTGGAATGAGCAGTTCTTC. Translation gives CSASVPGTSGRAWNEQFF.

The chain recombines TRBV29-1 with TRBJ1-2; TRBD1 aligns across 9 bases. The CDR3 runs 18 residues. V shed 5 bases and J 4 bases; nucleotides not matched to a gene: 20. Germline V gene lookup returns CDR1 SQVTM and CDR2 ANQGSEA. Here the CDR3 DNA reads TGCAGCGTTCCCAATCCGCGGGGGACAGGGAGCGAGGGCTATGGCTACACCTTC. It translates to CSVPNPRGTGSEGYGYTF.

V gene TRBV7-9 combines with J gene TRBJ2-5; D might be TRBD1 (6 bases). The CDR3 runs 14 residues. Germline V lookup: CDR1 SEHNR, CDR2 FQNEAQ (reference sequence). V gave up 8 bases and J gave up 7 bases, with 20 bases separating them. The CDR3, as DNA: TGTGCCAGCCGCCGGGACATAGAGAGTGGGACCCAGTACTTC. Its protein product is CASRRDIESGTQYF.

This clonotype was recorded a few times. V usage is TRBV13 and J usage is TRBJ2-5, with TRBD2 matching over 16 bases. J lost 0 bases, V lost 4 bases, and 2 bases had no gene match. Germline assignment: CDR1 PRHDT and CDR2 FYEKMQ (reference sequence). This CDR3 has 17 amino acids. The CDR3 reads CASSSGTSGGDQETQYF. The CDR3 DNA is TGTGCCAGCAGCTCCGGGACTAGCGGGGGGGACCAAGAGACCCAGTACTTC.

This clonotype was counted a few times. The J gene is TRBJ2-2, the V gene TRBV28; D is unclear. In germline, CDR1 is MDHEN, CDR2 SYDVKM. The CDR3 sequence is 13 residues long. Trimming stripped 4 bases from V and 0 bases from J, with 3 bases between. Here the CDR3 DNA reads TGTGCCAGCAGTTACCCGAACACCGGGGAGCTGTTTTTT. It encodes CASSYPNTGELFF. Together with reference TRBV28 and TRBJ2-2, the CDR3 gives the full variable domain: DVKVTQSSRYLVKRTGEKVFLECVQDMDHENMFWYRQDPGLGLRLIYFSYDVKMKEKGDIPEGYSVSREKKERFSLILESASTNQTSMYLCASSYPNTGELFFGEGSRLTVL.

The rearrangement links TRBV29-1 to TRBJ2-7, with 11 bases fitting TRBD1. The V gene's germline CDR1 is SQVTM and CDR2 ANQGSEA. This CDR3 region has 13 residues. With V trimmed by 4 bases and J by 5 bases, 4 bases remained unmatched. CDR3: CSVGGQGANEQYF. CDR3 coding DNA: TGCAGCGTTGGAGGACAGGGGGCCAACGAGCAGTACTTC.

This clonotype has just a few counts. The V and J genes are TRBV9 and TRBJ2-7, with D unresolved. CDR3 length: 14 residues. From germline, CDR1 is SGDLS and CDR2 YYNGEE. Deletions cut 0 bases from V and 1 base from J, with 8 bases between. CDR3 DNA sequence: TGTGCCAGCAGCGTAGAGGACGTATCCTACGAGCAGTACTTC. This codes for CASSVEDVSYEQYF.

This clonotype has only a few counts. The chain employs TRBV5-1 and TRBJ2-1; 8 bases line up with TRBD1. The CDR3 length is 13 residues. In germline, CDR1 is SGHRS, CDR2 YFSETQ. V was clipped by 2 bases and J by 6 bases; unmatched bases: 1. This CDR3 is CASSFGQGNEQFF. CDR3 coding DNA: TGCGCCAGCAGCTTTGGACAGGGCAATGAGCAGTTCTTC.

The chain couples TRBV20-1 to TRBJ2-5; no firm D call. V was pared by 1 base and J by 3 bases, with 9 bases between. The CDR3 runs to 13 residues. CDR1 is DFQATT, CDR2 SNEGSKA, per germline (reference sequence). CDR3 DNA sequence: TGCAGTGCTAGAGGGCAGAGGAAAGAGACCCAGTACTTC. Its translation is CSARGQRKETQYF.

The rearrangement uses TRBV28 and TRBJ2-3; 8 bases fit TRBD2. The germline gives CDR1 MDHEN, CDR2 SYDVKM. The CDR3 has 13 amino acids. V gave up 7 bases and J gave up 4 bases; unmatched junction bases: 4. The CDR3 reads CASKRGSSDTQYF. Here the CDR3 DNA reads TGTGCCAGCAAGCGGGGGAGCTCAGATACGCAGTATTTT.

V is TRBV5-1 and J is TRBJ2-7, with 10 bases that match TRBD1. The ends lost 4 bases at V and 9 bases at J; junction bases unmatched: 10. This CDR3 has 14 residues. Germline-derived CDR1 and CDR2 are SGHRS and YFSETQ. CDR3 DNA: TGCGCCAGCAGCGGGGGACAGGGGCCGGAGTTGCAGTACTTC. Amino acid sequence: CASSGGQGPELQYF.

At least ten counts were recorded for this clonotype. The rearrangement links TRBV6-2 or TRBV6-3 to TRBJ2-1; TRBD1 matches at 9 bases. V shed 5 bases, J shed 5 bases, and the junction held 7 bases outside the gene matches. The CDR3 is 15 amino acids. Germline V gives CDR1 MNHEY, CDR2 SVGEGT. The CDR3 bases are TGTGCCAGCAGTCATGACAGGGGGGGGGACAATGAGCAGTTCTTC. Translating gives CASSHDRGGDNEQFF.

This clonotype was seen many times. The CDR3 loop is CASSIRQGGYEQYF. The CDR3, as DNA: TGCGCCAGCAGCATTCGACAGGGGGGATACGAGCAGTACTTC. V and J are TRBV5-1 and TRBJ2-7; 9 bases align to TRBD1. The germline V gene has CDR1 SGHRS and CDR2 YFSETQ. The J segment lost 4 bases and the V segment lost 4 bases, leaving 6 bases of the junction unmatched. The CDR3 runs to 14 residues. The variable domain in full, with the rest retrieved from reference TRBV5-1 and TRBJ2-7, is KAGVTQTPRYLIKTRGQQVTLSCSPISGHRSVSWYQQTPGQGLQFLFEYFSETQRNKGNFPGRFSGRQFSNSRSEMNVSTLELGDSALYLCASSIRQGGYEQYFGPGTRLTVT.

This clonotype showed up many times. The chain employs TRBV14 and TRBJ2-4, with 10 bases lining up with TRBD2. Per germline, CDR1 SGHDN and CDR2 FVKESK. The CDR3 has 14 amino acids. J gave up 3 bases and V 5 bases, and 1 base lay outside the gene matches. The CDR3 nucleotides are TGTGCCAGCAGCAGGACTAGCGGCAAAAACATTCAGTACTTC. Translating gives CASSRTSGKNIQYF.

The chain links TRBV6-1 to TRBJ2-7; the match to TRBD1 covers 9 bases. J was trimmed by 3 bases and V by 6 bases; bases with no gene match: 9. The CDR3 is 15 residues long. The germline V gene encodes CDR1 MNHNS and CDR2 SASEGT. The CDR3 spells CASRGPGQGYYEQYF. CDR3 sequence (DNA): TGTGCCAGCAGAGGGCCGGGACAGGGTTACTACGAGCAGTACTTC.

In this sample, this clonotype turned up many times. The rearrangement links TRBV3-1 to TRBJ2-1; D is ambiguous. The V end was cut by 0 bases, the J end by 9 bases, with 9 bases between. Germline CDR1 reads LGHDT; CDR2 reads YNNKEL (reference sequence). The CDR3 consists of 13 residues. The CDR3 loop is CASSQDWRSEQFF. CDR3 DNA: TGTGCCAGCAGCCAAGATTGGCGAAGTGAGCAGTTCTTC.

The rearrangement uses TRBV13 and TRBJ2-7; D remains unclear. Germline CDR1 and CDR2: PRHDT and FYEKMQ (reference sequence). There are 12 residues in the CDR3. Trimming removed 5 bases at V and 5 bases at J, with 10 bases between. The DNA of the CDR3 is TGTGCCAGCAGCCCTGCACGGCACGAGCAGTACTTC. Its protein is CASSPARHEQYF.